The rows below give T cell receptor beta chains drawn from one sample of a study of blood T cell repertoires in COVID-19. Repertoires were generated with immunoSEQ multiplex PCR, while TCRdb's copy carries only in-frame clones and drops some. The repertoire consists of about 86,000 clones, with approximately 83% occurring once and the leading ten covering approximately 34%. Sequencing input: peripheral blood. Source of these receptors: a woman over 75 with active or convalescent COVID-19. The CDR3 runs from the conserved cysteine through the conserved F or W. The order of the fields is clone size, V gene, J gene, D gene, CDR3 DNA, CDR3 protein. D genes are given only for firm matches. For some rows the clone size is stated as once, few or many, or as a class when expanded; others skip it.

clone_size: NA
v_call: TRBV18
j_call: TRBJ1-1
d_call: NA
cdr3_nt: TGTGCCAGCTCACCCCAGCAGGGCATAAGGAGCACTGAAGCTTTCTTT
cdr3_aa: CASSPQQGIRSTEAFF

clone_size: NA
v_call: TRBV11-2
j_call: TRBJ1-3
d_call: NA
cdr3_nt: TGTGCCAGCAGCAGATGGGGGCAGGGGTTATCTGGAAACACCATATATTTT
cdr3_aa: CASSRWGQGLSGNTIYF

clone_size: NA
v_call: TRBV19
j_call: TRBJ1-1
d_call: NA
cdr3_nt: TGTGCCAGTAGTTTGGGGCGGTTGAGCACTGAAGCTTTCTTT
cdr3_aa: CASSLGRLSTEAFF

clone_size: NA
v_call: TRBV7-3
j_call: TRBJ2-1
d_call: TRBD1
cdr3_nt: TGTGCCAGCAGCTTAGGGACAGGGCACAATGAGCAGTTCTTC
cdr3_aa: CASSLGTGHNEQFF

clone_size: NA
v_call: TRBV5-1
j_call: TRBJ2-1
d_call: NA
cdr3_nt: TGCGCCAGCAGCCCGGGGGGCGGGAGCCCCATCAACAATGAGCAGTTCTTC
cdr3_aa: CASSPGGGSPINNEQFF

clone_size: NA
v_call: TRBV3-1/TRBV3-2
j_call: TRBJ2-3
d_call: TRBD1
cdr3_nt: TGTGCCAGCAGCCAAGATCTGGCAGGGGGCGGCACGCAGTATTTT
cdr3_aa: CASSQDLAGGGTQYF

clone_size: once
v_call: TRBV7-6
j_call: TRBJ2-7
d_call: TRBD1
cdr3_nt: TGTGCCAGCAGCCCCGGACAGGTGGGATCCGAGCAGTACTTC
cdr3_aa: CASSPGQVGSEQYF

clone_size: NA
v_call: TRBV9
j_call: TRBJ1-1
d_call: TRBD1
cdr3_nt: TGTGCCAGCAGCGTACCCGGGACAGAGAACACTGAAGCTTTCTTT
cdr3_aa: CASSVPGTENTEAFF

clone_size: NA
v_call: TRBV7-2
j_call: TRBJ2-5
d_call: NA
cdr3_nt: TGTGCCAGCAGCTTATTTGCTAGTTACTATCAAGAGACCCAGTACTTC
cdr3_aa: CASSLFASYYQETQYF

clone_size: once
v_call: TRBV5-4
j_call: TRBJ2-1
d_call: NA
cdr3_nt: TGTGCCAGCAGCTCGCTGCTGGAGAGCAATGAGCAGTTCTTC
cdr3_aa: CASSSLLESNEQFF

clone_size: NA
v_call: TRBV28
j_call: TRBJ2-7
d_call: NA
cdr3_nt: TGTGCCAGCAGCCCTTTCAACTGGGCCCCCTTTGAGCTAAGGCCCTACGAGCAGTACTTC
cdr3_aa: CASSPFNWAPFELRPYEQYF

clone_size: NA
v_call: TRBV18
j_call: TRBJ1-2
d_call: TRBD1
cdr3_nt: TGTGCCAGCTCACCAGGTGGCAGGGGGCACCACTATGGCTACACCTTC
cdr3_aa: CASSPGGRGHHYGYTF

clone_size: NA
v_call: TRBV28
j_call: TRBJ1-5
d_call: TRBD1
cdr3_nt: TGTGCCAGCAGCTCAGGGGGTCAGCCCCAGCATTTT
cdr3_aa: CASSSGGQPQHF

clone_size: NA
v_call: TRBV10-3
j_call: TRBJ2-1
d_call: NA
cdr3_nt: TGTGCCATCAGTGACTTAGCCGGGGGGCCCTACAATGAGCAGTTCTTC
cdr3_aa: CAISDLAGGPYNEQFF

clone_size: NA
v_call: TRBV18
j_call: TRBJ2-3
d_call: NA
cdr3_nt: TGTGCCAGCTCACCACCGGGAGTTGGAGATACGCAGTATTTT
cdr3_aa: CASSPPGVGDTQYF

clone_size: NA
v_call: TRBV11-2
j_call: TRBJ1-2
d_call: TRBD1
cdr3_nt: TGTGCCAGCAGCCCAGGACAGGGGGCCACTACTAACTATGGCTACACCTTC
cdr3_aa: CASSPGQGATTNYGYTF

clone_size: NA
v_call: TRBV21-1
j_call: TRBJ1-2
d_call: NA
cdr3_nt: TGTGCCAGCAGCGCCCACAGGGGGCGAAGCGGCTACACCTTC
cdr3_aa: CASSAHRGRSGYTF

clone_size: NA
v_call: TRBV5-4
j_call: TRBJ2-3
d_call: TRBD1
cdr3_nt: TGTGCCAGCAGCTCACAGGGGGATACGCAGTATTTT
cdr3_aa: CASSSQGDTQYF

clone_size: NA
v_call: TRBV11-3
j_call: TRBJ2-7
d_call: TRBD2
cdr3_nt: TGTGCCAGCAGCTTATCCACTAGCGGGTACGAGCAGTACTTC
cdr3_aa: CASSLSTSGYEQYF

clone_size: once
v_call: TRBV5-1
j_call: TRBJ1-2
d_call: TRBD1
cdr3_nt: TGCGCCAGCAGTTCGGACAGGGGGCGATCCTATGGCTACACCTTC
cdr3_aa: CASSSDRGRSYGYTF

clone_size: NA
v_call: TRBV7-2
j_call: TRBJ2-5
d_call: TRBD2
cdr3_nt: TGTGCCAGCAGCTCGGGACTAGCGGTAGAGACCCAGTACTTC
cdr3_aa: CASSSGLAVETQYF

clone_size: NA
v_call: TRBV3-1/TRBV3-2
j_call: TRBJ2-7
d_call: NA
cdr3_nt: TGTGCCAGCAGCCCGGAACGGGTCTCCCGGGGGAACGAGCAGTACTTC
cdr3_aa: CASSPERVSRGNEQYF

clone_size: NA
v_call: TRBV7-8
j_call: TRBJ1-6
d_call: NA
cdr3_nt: TGTGCCAGCAGTTACATTACTGGGGCAGGGTATTCACCCCTCCACTTT
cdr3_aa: CASSYITGAGYSPLHF

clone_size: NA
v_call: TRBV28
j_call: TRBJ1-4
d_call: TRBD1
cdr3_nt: TGTGCCAGCAGCAGGACAGGGGGTTCAACTAATGAAAAACTGTTTTTT
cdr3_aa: CASSRTGGSTNEKLFF

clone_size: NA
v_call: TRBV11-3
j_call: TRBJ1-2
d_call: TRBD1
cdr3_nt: TGTGCCAGCAGCGCCGGGACAGGGCCCGCCTATGGCTACACCTTC
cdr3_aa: CASSAGTGPAYGYTF

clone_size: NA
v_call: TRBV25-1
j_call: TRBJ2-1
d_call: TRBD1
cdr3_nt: TGTGCCAGCAGTGGCCGTCCCGGGACAGGGACCCAATTCAATGAGCAGTTCTTC
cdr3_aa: CASSGRPGTGTQFNEQFF

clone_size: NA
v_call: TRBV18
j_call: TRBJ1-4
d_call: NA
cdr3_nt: TGTGCCAGCTCTGCAGGACTTAATGAAAAACTGTTTTTT
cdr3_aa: CASSAGLNEKLFF

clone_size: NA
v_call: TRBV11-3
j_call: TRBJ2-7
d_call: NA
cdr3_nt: TGTGCCAGCAGCTATAGAGGGAGCTCCTACGAGCAGTACTTC
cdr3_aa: CASSYRGSSYEQYF

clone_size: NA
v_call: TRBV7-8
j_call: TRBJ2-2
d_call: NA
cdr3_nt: TGTGCCAGCAGCTCCGACTGGGGACTCCTCGCCGGGGAGCTGTTTTTT
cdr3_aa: CASSSDWGLLAGELFF

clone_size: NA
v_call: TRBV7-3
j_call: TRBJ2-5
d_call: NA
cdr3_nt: TGTGCCAGCAGCTTGCAAAGGGGGCAAGAGACCCAGTACTTC
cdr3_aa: CASSLQRGQETQYF

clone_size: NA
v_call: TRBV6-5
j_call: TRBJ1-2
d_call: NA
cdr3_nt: TGTGCCAGCAGTCCTAGGATACAGGGCGCTGGCTACACCTTC
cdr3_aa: CASSPRIQGAGYTF

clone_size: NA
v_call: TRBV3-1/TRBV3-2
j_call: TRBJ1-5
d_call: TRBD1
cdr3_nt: TGTGCCAGCAGCCAGGGGACAGGGGGCTGGCAGCCCCAGCATTTT
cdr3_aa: CASSQGTGGWQPQHF

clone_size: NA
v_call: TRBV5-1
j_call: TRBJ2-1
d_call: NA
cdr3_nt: TGCGCCAGCAGCTTGGCAAGCGGCAACTACAATGAGCAGTTCTTC
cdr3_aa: CASSLASGNYNEQFF

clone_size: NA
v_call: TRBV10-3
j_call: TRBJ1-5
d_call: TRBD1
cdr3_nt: TGTGCCATCAGCACCGGGACAGGGGCTAGCAATCAGCCCCAGCATTTT
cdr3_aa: CAISTGTGASNQPQHF

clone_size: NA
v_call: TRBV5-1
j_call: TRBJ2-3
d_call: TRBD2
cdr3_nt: TGCGCCAGCAGCTTAGGGACTAGCGGGGGTGCAGATACGCAGTATTTT
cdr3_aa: CASSLGTSGGADTQYF

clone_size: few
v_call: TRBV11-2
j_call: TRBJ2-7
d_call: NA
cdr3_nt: TGTGCCAGCAGCTCCCGAAACGCGGGGACGATGAACGAGCAGTACTTC
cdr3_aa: CASSSRNAGTMNEQYF

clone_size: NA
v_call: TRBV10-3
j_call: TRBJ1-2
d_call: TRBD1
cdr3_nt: TGTGCCATCAGCAAGGACAGGGAGAATTTTAACTATGGCTACACCTTC
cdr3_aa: CAISKDRENFNYGYTF

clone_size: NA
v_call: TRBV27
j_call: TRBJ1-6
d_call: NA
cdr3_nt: TGTGCCAGCAGTTTATCCCAGGGCCGCCGTTTCCCTAACTCACCCCTCCACTTT
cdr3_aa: CASSLSQGRRFPNSPLHF

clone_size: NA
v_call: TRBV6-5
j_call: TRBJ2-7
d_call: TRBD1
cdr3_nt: TGTGCCAGCAGGCCACCGGGACAGTCCTACGAGCAGTACTTC
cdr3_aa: CASRPPGQSYEQYF

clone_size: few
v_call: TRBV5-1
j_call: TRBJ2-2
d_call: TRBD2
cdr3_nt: TGCGCCAGCAGCCAGGGACTAGCGGGGCACACCGGGGAGCTGTTTTTT
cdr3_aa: CASSQGLAGHTGELFF

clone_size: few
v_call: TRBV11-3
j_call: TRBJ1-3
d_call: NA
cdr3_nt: TGTGCCAGCAGCTTACCAGGCTCTGGAAACACCATATATTTT
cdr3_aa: CASSLPGSGNTIYF

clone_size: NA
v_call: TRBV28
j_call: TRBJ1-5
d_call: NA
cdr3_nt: TGTGCCAGCAGTTTGGCGGGCCGGCCCCAGCATTTT
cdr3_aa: CASSLAGRPQHF

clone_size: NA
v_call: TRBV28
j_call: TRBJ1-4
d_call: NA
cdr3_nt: TGTGCCATAGGTTGGGGGGGACCTAATGAAAAACTGTTTTTT
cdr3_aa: CAIGWGGPNEKLFF

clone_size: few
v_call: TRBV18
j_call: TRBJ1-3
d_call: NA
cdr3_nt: TGTGCCAGCCACATTACAGGGCTGTCCGGAAACACCATATATTTT
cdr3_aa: CASHITGLSGNTIYF

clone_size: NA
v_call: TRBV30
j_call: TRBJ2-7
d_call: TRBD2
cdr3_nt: TGTGCCTGGAGCGTAGGCGGGAGTGCCTACGAGCAGTACTTC
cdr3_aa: CAWSVGGSAYEQYF

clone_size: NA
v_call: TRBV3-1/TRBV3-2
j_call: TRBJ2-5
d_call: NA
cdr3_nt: TGTGCCAGCAGCCAAGATTCGGCTAGCCCGACCCAGTACTTC
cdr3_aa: CASSQDSASPTQYF

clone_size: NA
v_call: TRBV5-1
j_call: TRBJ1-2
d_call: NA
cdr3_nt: TGCGCCAGCAGCTTCACAGGAGAAGCTAACTATGGCTACACCTTC
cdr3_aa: CASSFTGEANYGYTF

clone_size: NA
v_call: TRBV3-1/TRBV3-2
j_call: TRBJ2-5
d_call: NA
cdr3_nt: TGTGCCAGCAGCCAAGAGGCAGAGACCCAGTACTTC
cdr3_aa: CASSQEAETQYF

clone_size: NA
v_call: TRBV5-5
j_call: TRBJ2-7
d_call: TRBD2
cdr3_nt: TGTGCCAGCAGCCACGGGACTAATTACGAGCAGTACTTC
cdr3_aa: CASSHGTNYEQYF